This TCR beta chain was profiled in a study of Graves' ophthalmopathy and Graves' hyperthyroidism. For repertoire sequencing, the TCR beta CDR3 regions were amplified from RNA transcripts. RT-PCR with HTBI primers came first, then second-round multiplex PCR. TCRdb passed the multiplex PCR reads through MiXCR, listing each CDR3 protein once. This sample has 650,000 to 900,000 distinct CDR3 sequences, with roughly two fifths found just once. The trim removed 6 bases at V and 0 bases at J, leaving 6 bases unmatched. This CDR3 has 16 residues. CDR1 and CDR2 from the germline V gene are DFQATT and SNEGSKA (reference sequence).

This TCR derives from an adult man with Graves' ophthalmopathy. V and J are TRBV20-1 and TRBJ1-4; 11 positions agree with TRBD1. The sample consisted of peripheral blood. The CDR3 nucleotides read TGCAGTGCCGTCGGACAGGGGGCCTCAACTAATGAAAAACTGTTTTTT. Protein sequence: CSAVGQGASTNEKLFF.